The text below deals with one T cell receptor beta chain. This clone has a single count. The target of this receptor is not known. One base away there is no much larger clone; base qualities are not given. Collaborating institutions collected whole blood in K2EDTA tubes following their own protocols. For TCRbeta analysis, collaborators shipped samples in one of three forms: frozen whole blood, isolated PBMCs, or DNA extracted from either of those sample types. These data are taken from a study of blood T cell repertoires in COVID-19 (dated by TCRdb to 2018 to 2020). Describing the broader study: Samples covering the acute and convalescent phases of COVID-19 were provided by collaborators in the United States, Italy and Spain. The sample metadata nearly always contained a de-identified subject ID, COVID-19 status, age in years and sex. The material from the prospective study consisted of cDNA or gDNA derived from T cells, B-cell-depleted T cells, or PBMCs. The repertoires were released in a freely available public database meant as a resource for research on the immune response to SARS-CoV-2. The samples were drawn from two sources: the first 160 participants of the ongoing ImmuneRACE study, and 1,200 or so subjects contributed by 6 global collaborators. The dataset comprised deeply sampled blood TCRbeta repertoires from subjects exposed to, actively infected with, or recovered from COVID-19. Where HLA class I and class II types were available, the types were taken from metadata supplied by the sample provider, not from assay-based typing.

The CDR3, from cysteine to phenylalanine, totals 14 residues. The CDR3 DNA has 42 bases and is translated from base 1. V was cut back by 4 bases and J by 7 bases, leaving a gap of 17 bases between them. As encoded in the germline V gene, CDR1 is SGHTA while CDR2 is FQGNSA. TCRbeta CDR3 regions were amplified from genomic DNA using the immunoSEQ Assay, a bias-controlled multiplex PCR. The study's own analysis went as follows. The number of nucleated cells in each sample was estimated from the amplification of reference gene primers within the assay. To quantify the absolute abundance of each unique TCRbeta CDR3 rearrangement, sequence reads were collapsed and filtered. Productive Simpson clonality was computed per sample as the square root of Simpson's diversity index over productive rearrangements. This immuneACCESS table, as held by TCRdb, lists in-frame sequences with V and J called but not all clones. Of the missing ones, under half trace to an unresolved V gene in checked studies; the others have no known cause. The V and J calls and clone size were taken over from that table, and D and trimming were inferred from the DNA. The sample yields about 52,000 clones; roughly 87% were counted once. The ten most abundant clones make up approximately 15% of the sample.

Beyond this particular receptor, the publication reports: The quantity of clinical and demographic metadata differed by source and by participant and was supplied without curation.

Material: peripheral blood. This clonotype was sampled from a human donor with active COVID-19. The donor label of this sample is uncertain. Recombination joined TRBV7-2 with TRBJ2-7; no D gene can be assigned with confidence. The DNA is as follows: TGTGCCAGCAGCTCTCTCCATGGTCCGGTGGAGCAGTACTTC. This sequence encodes CASSSLHGPVEQYF.